One T cell receptor beta chain is described in this entry. This specimen comes from a study of patients and donors after allogeneic stem cell transplantation. TCRdb reprocessed the RT-PCR reads via MiXCR and lists one record per CDR3 protein. The sample shows roughly 940,000 distinct CDR3 sequences, about a sixth of them seen only once. CDR3 length: 14 residues. Germline V gene sequence: CDR1 MNHNS, CDR2 SASEGT. The V gene end was trimmed by 6 bases and the J gene end by 5 bases; junction bases not matched to a gene: 7. The receptor was isolated from a human donor who was either an allogeneic HSCT recipient or a stem cell or donor lymphocyte infusion donor (not recorded which). It is not recorded whose cells these are; they may come from a transplant donor. Sequencing used blood, either unsorted or a sorted T cell fraction (not recorded which). The chain is built from TRBV6-1 and TRBJ2-3; 8 bases are a match to TRBD1. The CDR3 nucleotides are TGTGCCAGCAGGGGACAGGTCGTGAGAGATACGCAGTATTTT. Translated: CASRGQVVRDTQYF.